The entry that follows covers one TCR beta chain sequence. Naive CD8 cells lacked CD45RO and underwent positive selection for CCR7, leaving out terminally differentiated effector memory CD45RA+ cells. The J segment lost 2 bases and the V segment lost 6 bases, leaving 8 bases of the junction unmatched. The CDR3 has 16 residues. Germline V gene data show CDR1 as SGHNT and CDR2 as YENEEA. This record belongs to a study of shared clonotypes between healthy human individuals. The assay was immunoSEQ multiplex PCR, and TCRdb's table has in-frame clones only and misses some. The table lists approximately 2,200,000 clones, more than 85% of them singletons, with under 2% in the top ten.

This clonotype was obtained from a man aged 18 to 35 in good health. Some clones in this sample may be carry-over from other donors' samples. This chain uses TRBV11-3 with TRBJ2-1; 9 bases fit TRBD2. Sequencing used naive CD8+ T cells from PBMCs. The CDR3 spells CASSSSGRSPYNEQFF. DNA of the CDR3: TGTGCCAGCAGTTCAAGCGGGAGGAGCCCCTACAATGAGCAGTTCTTC.